The T cell receptor (beta chain) described here comes from a study of cytomegalovirus exposure and HLA in healthy donors. Across the study: A prior study identified approximately 120 million unique TCR beta sequences from roughly 180 million T cells.

60 Vbeta and 13 Jbeta primers were used in PCR. The data were produced by immunoSEQ multiplex PCR, yet TCRdb's version contains in-frame clones alone and is incomplete. Here the sample spans approximately 100,000 clones, roughly four fifths being singletons. Notes on the study in general: Three CMV-associated chains were confirmed in vitro to be specific for CMV antigens.

This clone was recorded only once. Its antigen is not known. Source material: PBMCs. The source is a male donor in good health and CMV-seropositive.

CDR3 nucleotides: TGTGCCAGCAGCGGGCCACCCTTTTGGAATGAGCAGTTCTTC. Amino acids: CASSGPPFWNEQFF. The chain has TRBV7-2 and TRBJ2-1; no definite D call. This CDR3 spans 14 amino acids. CDR1 is SGHTA and CDR2 is FQGNSA in the germline V gene. The germline V and J ends were trimmed by 5 bases and 7 bases, with 15 bases remaining between them.